These 29 T cell receptor beta chains share one sample of origin, sequenced in a study of OX40 agonist ivuxolimab in advanced cancers. Sequenced by immunoSEQ multiplex PCR; TCRdb stores in-frame clones only, minus some. The profile covers tens of thousands of clones, with around 86% appearing a single time and about 2% taken by the ten largest. Sequences were derived from CD4+ or CD8+ T cells sorted from blood, sampled in a trial of the OX40 agonist ivuxolimab. Receptor source: an adult with an advanced solid tumor such as melanoma, head and neck, liver or kidney cancer.

This sequence joins TRBV6-5 and TRBJ2-3; 10 bases fit TRBD2. This CDR3 is 15 amino acids long. With V trimmed by 6 bases and J by 2 bases, 5 bases remained unmatched. Germline V gene lookup returns CDR1 MNHEY and CDR2 SVGAGI. The CDR3 here is CASSGLAANTDTQYF. CDR3 nucleotides: TGTGCCAGCAGCGGACTAGCGGCTAACACAGATACGCAGTATTTT.

V and J are TRBV6-5 and TRBJ2-7; tentatively, D is TRBD2 (5 bases). Trimming left V 5 bases short and J 0 bases short, with 11 bases between. Germline lookup yields CDR1 MNHEY and CDR2 SVGAGI. CDR3 size: 14 residues. The CDR3 nucleotides are TGTGCCAGCAGTGTCAGGAGGAGCTCCTACGAGCAGTACTTC. Translation gives CASSVRRSSYEQYF.

The chain carries TRBV19 and TRBJ1-2, with D perhaps matching TRBD1 (6 bases). CDR3 length: 13 amino acids. Trimming cost V 3 bases and J 3 bases, with 8 bases left between them. Germline values: CDR1 LNHDA, CDR2 SQIVND (reference sequence). CDR3 loop: CASSIQGYYGYTF. The DNA of the CDR3 is TGTGCCAGTAGTATTCAGGGGTACTATGGCTACACCTTC.

CDR3 in DNA: TGTGCCAGTCTTGCAGGCGATGCAACTAATGAAAAACTGTTTTTT. Translating it yields CASLAGDATNEKLFF. The chain recombines TRBV6-1 with TRBJ1-4; D is ambiguous. Trimming stripped 9 bases from V and 0 bases from J, with 14 bases between. Germline lookup yields CDR1 MNHNS and CDR2 SASEGT. The CDR3 runs 15 residues.

The chain uses TRBV5-1 and TRBJ1-6; D perhaps matches TRBD1 (5 bases). The ends were cut back, 1 base at V and 8 bases at J, with 13 bases in the middle. Looked up from germline, CDR1 is SGHRS and CDR2 is YFSETQ. The CDR3 loop spans 15 amino acids. The DNA for the CDR3 is TGCGCCAGCAGCTTGTTGCCGGGGCCTGATTCACCCCTCCACTTT. Its protein is CASSLLPGPDSPLHF. Filled out from reference TRBV5-1 and TRBJ1-6, the complete variable domain reads KAGVTQTPRYLIKTRGQQVTLSCSPISGHRSVSWYQQTPGQGLQFLFEYFSETQRNKGNFPGRFSGRQFSNSRSEMNVSTLELGDSALYLCASSLLPGPDSPLHFGNGTRLTVT.

The V gene is TRBV5-1, the J gene TRBJ2-3; 10 nucleotides align to TRBD2. Unmatched junction bases numbered 4, after V lost 0 bases and J lost 0 bases. This CDR3 has 17 amino acids. Per the germline V gene, CDR1 is SGHRS and CDR2 is YFSETQ. This CDR3 is CASSLAGGLASTDTQYF. The CDR3 bases are TGCGCCAGCAGCTTGGCAGGGGGACTAGCGAGCACAGATACGCAGTATTTT.

This clone occurred once. Within the sample, other DNA sequences also encode this same CDR3. The chain joins TRBV27 to TRBJ1-5; 8 bases line up with TRBD1. Germline V gene data show CDR1 as MNHEY and CDR2 as SMNVEV (reference sequence). The junction had 9 bases not matched to a gene; V was cut back by 2 bases and J by 0 bases. The CDR3 totals 18 residues. In DNA form, the CDR3 reads TGTGCCAGCAGTTTAGGACAGGGCGCCTCGTATAGCAATCAGCCCCAGCATTTT. It encodes CASSLGQGASYSNQPQHF.

The rearrangement uses TRBV6-4 and TRBJ2-3; 8 nucleotides line up with TRBD2. Germline CDR1 MRHNA, CDR2 SNTAGT. Germline trimming cut 0 bases from V and 3 bases from J; bases unmatched to any gene: 2. This CDR3 comprises 15 residues. CDR3 coding DNA: TGTGCCAGCAGTGACTCGACTAGCGCAACAGATACGCAGTATTTT. Translated, it gives CASSDSTSATDTQYF.

The V gene is TRBV19, the J gene TRBJ2-3; possible D gene TRBD2, 7 bases. CDR3 size: 16 residues. Germline-derived CDR1 and CDR2 are LNHDA and SQIVND (reference sequence). The V gene lost 4 bases and the J gene lost 6 bases, with 20 bases spanning the gap. The CDR3 here is CASSTRLGGPVDTQYF. DNA of the CDR3: TGTGCCAGTAGTACCAGGTTGGGGGGGCCCGTGGATACGCAGTATTTT.

The J gene is TRBJ1-1, the V gene TRBV18, with D possibly TRBD1 on 5 matching bases. V was clipped by 3 bases and J by 6 bases, with 20 bases between them. Germline-derived CDR1 and CDR2 are KGHSH and LQKENI. This CDR3 region has 16 residues. This CDR3 reads CASSPVATGGTAEAFF. CDR3 nucleotides: TGTGCCAGCTCACCCGTGGCCACGGGGGGTACGGCTGAAGCTTTCTTT.

V usage is TRBV27 and J usage is TRBJ2-7; possibly TRBD2 for D (5 bases). Germline V gives CDR1 MNHEY, CDR2 SMNVEV (reference sequence). The CDR3 consists of 15 residues. V was shortened by 0 bases and J by 4 bases, with 13 bases between the two germline ends. CDR3 DNA: TGTGCCAGCAGTTTATCGAGGGCAGGCCCGTACGAGCAGTACTTC. Protein: CASSLSRAGPYEQYF.

The V and J genes are TRBV4-1 and TRBJ2-4, with 10 bases fitting TRBD1. V was pared by 1 base and J by 10 bases, with 4 bases of the junction left unmatched. CDR3 length equals 14 residues. Looked up from germline, CDR1 is MGHRA and CDR2 is YSYEKL. In DNA, the CDR3 is TGCGCCAGCAGCCAAGGGACAGGGGGGAGGATTCAGTACTTC. Translation gives CASSQGTGGRIQYF.

The V and J genes are TRBV2 and TRBJ1-5, with D possibly matching TRBD1 (5 bases). The V and J ends lost 2 bases and 2 bases respectively, with 13 bases between them. The CDR3 spans 16 residues. Germline V gene lookup returns CDR1 SNHLY and CDR2 FYNNEI. This chain's CDR3 is CASSERMGGGNQPQHF. CDR3 bases: TGTGCCAGCAGTGAAAGAATGGGGGGAGGCAATCAGCCCCAGCATTTT.

The V call is TRBV7-3, the J call TRBJ1-1, with a weak D call TRBD1 (5 bases). Trimming removed 5 bases from V and 3 bases from J, with 13 bases in between. CDR3 length equals 14 residues. Germline-derived CDR1 and CDR2 are SGHTA and FQGTGA. The CDR3 region has the DNA TGTGCCAGCAGCCCCGGGGGACCCCACACTGAAGCTTTCTTT. Its translation: CASSPGGPHTEAFF.

The chain carries TRBV7-3 and TRBJ2-2; D is unresolved. Trimming took 1 base from V and 1 from J, leaving 7 bases between them. The CDR3 loop spans 15 amino acids. Germline CDR1 is SGHTA and CDR2 is FQGTGA. For the CDR3, the DNA is TGTGCCAGCAGCTTAATGGCAGGGAACACCGGGGAGCTGTTTTTT. Amino acids: CASSLMAGNTGELFF.

The chain has TRBV7-3 and TRBJ2-7, with D possibly TRBD2 on 5 matching bases. This CDR3 contains 13 residues. Germline V gene data show CDR1 as SGHTA and CDR2 as FQGTGA. V dropped 0 bases and J dropped 7 bases, with 10 bases sitting between them. CDR3 in amino acids: CASSLTLGGEQYF. The CDR3 nucleotides read TGTGCCAGCAGCTTAACTCTCGGAGGAGAGCAGTACTTC.

The gene calls are TRBV5-1 and TRBJ2-1, with 11 bases aligning to TRBD2. CDR1 SGHRS and CDR2 YFSETQ come from the germline V gene. This CDR3 comprises 16 residues. Trimming cost V 1 base and J 5 bases; bases outside gene matches: 5. The CDR3 is CASSLIGTSGDNEQFF. CDR3 DNA: TGCGCCAGCAGCTTGATCGGGACTAGCGGCGACAATGAGCAGTTCTTC.

The rearrangement joins TRBV7-3 to TRBJ1-1; D is unresolved. Germline CDR1 is SGHTA and CDR2 is FQGTGA. The CDR3 is 13 residues long. Trimming cost V 3 bases and J 3 bases, with 8 bases left between them. The CDR3 nucleotides are TGTGCCAGCAGCTTGAATGCTGACACTGAAGCTTTCTTT. This sequence encodes CASSLNADTEAFF. Full variable domain (outside the CDR3, taken from reference TRBV7-3 and TRBJ1-1): GAGVSQTPSNKVTEKGKYVELRCDPISGHTALYWYRQSLGQGPEFLIYFQGTGAADDSGLPNDRFFAVRPEGSVSTLKIQRTERGDSAVYLCASSLNADTEAFFGQGTRLTVV.

The chain joins TRBV30 to TRBJ1-1; D unclear. There are 13 residues in the CDR3. Between the trimmed V and J ends, which lost 0 bases and 7 bases, there was a span of 12 bases. The germline V gene encodes CDR1 GTSNPN and CDR2 SVGIG (reference sequence). The CDR3 region is CAWSVYRADEAFF. Written as DNA, the CDR3 is TGTGCCTGGAGTGTTTATAGGGCGGATGAAGCTTTCTTT.

This rearrangement joins TRBV6-1 to TRBJ2-1, with 10 bases fitting TRBD2. This CDR3 comprises 15 residues. J gave up 3 bases and V 5 bases, and 4 bases lay outside the gene matches. Per germline, CDR1 MNHNS and CDR2 SASEGT. In DNA form, the CDR3 reads TGTGCCAGCAGTTTAGCGGGAGGACTCTACAATGAGCAGTTCTTC. Its translation: CASSLAGGLYNEQFF.

This chain links TRBV6-6 with TRBJ2-7; 9 bases match TRBD1. The CDR3 runs to 14 residues. Germline loops: CDR1 MNHNY, CDR2 SVGAGI (reference sequence). Trimming at V came to 6 bases and at J to 5 bases, leaving 8 bases not matched to a gene. Here the CDR3 reads CASSSGTGLNEQYF. CDR3 coding DNA: TGTGCCAGCAGCTCCGGGACAGGGCTGAACGAGCAGTACTTC.

The chain uses TRBV6-5 and TRBJ1-5; D gene uncertain. Germline V lookup: CDR1 MNHEY, CDR2 SVGAGI. Trimming stripped 6 bases from V and 1 base from J, with 4 bases between. This CDR3 comprises 12 residues. CDR3: CASSQSNQPQHF. As DNA, the CDR3 is TGTGCCAGCAGCCAAAGCAATCAGCCCCAGCATTTT.

The chain's CDR3 is CASSLAGDYNEQFF. The CDR3 coding sequence is TGCGCCAGCAGCTTAGCGGGGGACTACAATGAGCAGTTCTTC. The chain links TRBV5-1 to TRBJ2-1; 8 nucleotides match TRBD2. Trimming took 2 bases from V and 3 from J; bases not matched to a gene: 1. The CDR3 loop spans 14 amino acids. The germline V gene encodes CDR1 SGHRS and CDR2 YFSETQ.

V gene TRBV7-8 combines with J gene TRBJ2-7, with TRBD2 matching over 7 bases. The V gene's germline CDR1 is SGHVS and CDR2 FQNEAQ. The V and J ends lost 0 bases and 3 bases, in that order; junction bases with no gene match: 14. The CDR3 is 18 residues long. DNA of the CDR3: TGTGCCAGCAGCTTAGCCAGCGGGACCCAACTAGTCATCTACGAGCAGTACTTC. It codes for CASSLASGTQLVIYEQYF.

The DNA for the CDR3 is TGTGCCCCAAACCCACCTAGCGGGAGTAGGAGCGAGCAGTACTTC. This sequence encodes CAPNPPSGSRSEQYF. The chain employs TRBV19 and TRBJ2-7; 10 bases align to TRBD2. With V trimmed by 11 bases and J by 6 bases, 16 bases remained unmatched. The CDR3 is 15 amino acids. CDR1 and CDR2 from the germline V gene are LNHDA and SQIVND (reference sequence). The complete variable domain, with remaining parts taken from reference TRBV19 and TRBJ2-7, reads DGGITQSPKYLFRKEGQNVTLSCEQNLNHDAMYWYRQDPGQGLRLIYYSQIVNDFQKGDIAEGYSVSREKKESFPLTVTSAQKNPTAFYLCAPNPPSGSRSEQYFGPGTRLTVT.

The chain combines TRBV18 with TRBJ2-7; TRBD2 aligns across 11 bases. Germline loops: CDR1 KGHSH, CDR2 LQKENI. The CDR3 sequence is 15 residues long. V was clipped by 7 bases and J by 3 bases; unmatched bases: 8. This CDR3 reads CASLPGTSGNYEQYF. For the CDR3, the DNA is TGTGCCAGCTTACCCGGGACTAGCGGAAACTACGAGCAGTACTTC.

J is TRBJ2-3 and V is TRBV28; TRBD1 matches 7 bases. CDR1 is MDHEN and CDR2 is SYDVKM in the germline V gene. This CDR3 is 13 amino acids long. With 6 bases clipped from V and 5 bases from J, the junction kept 5 bases outside the gene matches. DNA of the CDR3: TGTGCCAGCAGGGGTAGGGACAGAGATACGCAGTATTTT. Protein sequence: CASRGRDRDTQYF. Full variable domain (missing parts from reference TRBV28 and TRBJ2-3): DVKVTQSSRYLVKRTGEKVFLECVQDMDHENMFWYRQDPGLGLRLIYFSYDVKMKEKGDIPEGYSVSREKKERFSLILESASTNQTSMYLCASRGRDRDTQYFGPGTRLTVL.

For the CDR3, the DNA is TGTGCCAGCGCCCTCAAACAGGGGGAAATCTACGAGCAGTACTTC. Translated, it gives CASALKQGEIYEQYF. The J gene is TRBJ2-7, the V gene TRBV13; 8 bases fit TRBD1. The junction had 12 bases not matched to a gene; V was cut back by 8 bases and J by 3 bases. CDR1 is PRHDT and CDR2 is FYEKMQ in the germline V gene (reference sequence). This CDR3 has 15 residues.

This clone has just one count. J is TRBJ2-7 and V is TRBV9, with D possibly being TRBD1 (5 bases). Between the trimmed V and J ends, which lost 0 bases and 2 bases, there was a span of 12 bases. From germline, CDR1 is SGDLS and CDR2 YYNGEE. The CDR3 length is 15 residues. The CDR3 spells CASSVGLGLAYEQYF. In DNA, the CDR3 is TGTGCCAGCAGCGTAGGCCTGGGGCTAGCCTACGAGCAGTACTTC.